This TCR beta chain emerged from a study of vaccination and CD4 T cells after COVID-19. Study-wide background: Stimulation of the cells used overlapping spike peptide pools from SARS-CoV-2 and from the common cold coronaviruses HCoV-NL63, HCoV-OC43 and HCoV-229E. Regarding the study as a whole: Looking at convalescent patients, a median around 83% of reactive clones were present only post-vaccination.

An Oncomine TCR Beta short-read assay was used to sequence the DNA from cultured CD4+ T cells. MiXCR, applied by TCRdb to the PCR reads, yields one record per CDR3 protein. The table has 3,400 or so distinct CDR3 sequences, 60% to 80% seen once. A word on this clonotype: As yet, its antigen is unknown.

Germline CDR1 is SNHLY and CDR2 is FYNNEI. The CDR3 runs 16 residues. Trimming took 6 bases from V and 2 from J, leaving 17 bases between them. Treatment defined: roughly 10-day PBMC culture with coronavirus spike peptide pools or control peptides (ViraFEST assay). On days 3 and 7, half the medium was swapped for fresh IL-2-containing medium. The TCR was taken from a human donor who had recovered from COVID-19. Sequenced input: CD4+ T cells from blood, cultured in vitro. The V and J genes are TRBV2 and TRBJ1-5, with a tentative D call TRBD1 (5 bases). This CDR3 is CASRGVKWPGNQPQHF. The CDR3 coding sequence is TGTGCCAGCAGGGGGGTTAAGTGGCCCGGCAATCAGCCCCAGCATTTT.